This TCR beta chain was identified in a study of Graves' ophthalmopathy and Graves' hyperthyroidism (dated by TCRdb to the late 2010s). A note on the overall study: A patient counted as having stable hyperthyroidism if there was no progression to ophthalmopathy within 18 months of follow-up. Following sample collection, hyperthyroidism patients were given methimazole at a starting dose of 30 mg daily, and ophthalmopathy patients were given high-dose intravenous methylprednisolone. The independent validation cohort included about 19 hyperthyroidism patients plus 17 patients who later progressed from hyperthyroidism to ophthalmopathy. In total, 135 blood samples were TCR-sequenced: 40 to 45 ophthalmopathy, under 80 hyperthyroidism and approximately 17 hyperthyroidism-to-ophthalmopathy patients. To tell Graves' ophthalmopathy apart from Graves' hyperthyroidism, and to predict which patients would progress to ophthalmopathy, the study relied on TCR beta repertoire signatures. In over five hyperthyroidism patients, T-cell repertoires of thyroid tissue and blood were compared. To explore V-J signatures distinguishing ophthalmopathy from hyperthyroidism, a discovery set of around 100 patients (fewer than 45 ophthalmopathy, 55 to 60 stable hyperthyroidism) was enrolled. General study outcomes and caveats: Most expanded thyroid clonotypes with frequency above 0.001 were also detected in blood, suggesting blood repertoires may reflect the thyroid immune response. No statistical method was used to predetermine the sample size, and group allocation was not hidden from the investigators. The 13-signature model separated ophthalmopathy from stable hyperthyroidism with over 85% sensitivity and roughly 84% specificity in cross-validation, and 80%/75% in the test set. In validation, the model predicted ophthalmopathy progression with 55% to 71% sensitivity and roughly 78% specificity; more than ten predicted patients were CT-confirmed with GO in a median of around 6 months.

A word on this clonotype: Its antigen specificity is not known. One base away there is no much larger clone; base qualities are not given.

TCR beta CDR3 regions were amplified from RNA transcripts for repertoire sequencing. The first round was an RT-PCR using HTBI primers with the Qiagen OneStep RT-PCR kit, and this first round was followed by a second-round multiplex PCR, then size selection and purification. Sequencing of the libraries was carried out on an Illumina HiSeq2000 in paired-end mode with 100 bp reads. In the authors' own workflow: SOAPnuke was used for read processing, and reads with adapters, uncalled bases, a mean Phred below 15, or no exact constant-primer or identifier match were discarded. COPE v1.2.5 was used to merge high-quality paired reads. Clonotypes were defined as unique nucleotide sequences and were aligned to IMGT TRB V, D and J references using MiTCR v1.1. The analysis was limited to V-J combinations with a frequency above 0.0001, which together covered 99.2% of repertoires. For each V-J combination, a TCR clonal expansion and chaos score was defined as the ratio of F50 clonal expansion to chaos observed in the TCRdist matrix. Welch's t-statistics and random forest were used to narrow the features down to roughly twelve V-J combinations, which were then fed into a naive Bayes classifier. The similarity between thyroid and blood repertoires was quantified using the Morisita-Horn index. TCRdb trimmed public reads at Q25 via fastp, called clones via MiXCR and kept in-frame beta chains. One record per CDR3 amino acid sequence lists the most common genes and DNA. What appears here as the V and J calls and clone size reflects TCRdb's work, not the paper's. The sample contains around 1,200,000 distinct CDR3 sequences, about two fifths of them found a single time. The top ten hold 11% of the sample.

Hyperthyroidism patients were newly diagnosed, with disease duration under 2 months, and aged 18 to 65 years. Anyone with other autoimmune diseases, uncontrolled infections, pregnancy or lactation was excluded from the study. Diagnosis was based on clinical symptoms, serum thyroxine, TRAb, thyroid ultrasound and orbital computed tomography. Total RNA was extracted using Trizol reagent, and RNA quality was checked on an Agilent 2100 Bioanalyzer. Sequences SGDLS (CDR1) and YYNGEE (CDR2) are obtained from the germline V gene. V is trimmed back by 0 bases and J by 6 bases, and the junction contains 10 bases that no gene match accounts for. The CDR3 measures 16 amino acids from cysteine to phenylalanine. The DNA shown is the 48-base CDR3, in frame from base 1.

The source is an adult man with Graves' hyperthyroidism. The sequencing input was peripheral blood or thyroid tissue (not recorded which). The chain joins TRBV9 to TRBJ2-7; 9 junctional bases match TRBD1. The CDR3 protein: CASSVESGQGIGEQYF. The DNA is as follows: TGTGCCAGCAGCGTAGAATCGGGACAGGGAATCGGCGAGCAGTACTTC.